This TCR beta chain was found in a study of T-cell memory formation after mild COVID-19. About the research overall: There were largely donor-specific TCR clusters.

The germline V gene has CDR1 SSHAT and CDR2 FNYEAQ (reference sequence). This CDR3 has 19 residues. Findings of the study overall: Prior to infection, memory already included some responding clones, suggesting cross-reactive memory joined.

TCR alpha and TCR beta cDNA libraries carrying sample barcodes and UMIs were produced by 5'RACE using constant-segment primers. Each CDR3 protein is one row after TCRdb ran MiXCR on the 5' RACE reads. The sample lists around 310,000 distinct CDR3 sequences; roughly an eighth were seen once. This clonotype was counted only a few times. The antigen is not known. Germline and junction disagree at one end, which may indicate a read error. The TCR was taken from a man between 18 and 35 years old who had mild COVID-19 (a few samples of this study predate the infection). Cell type and time point are not known. The chain links TRBV7-7 to TRBJ2-5; D is possibly TRBD1 or TRBD2 (5 bases each). Sequencing used PBMCs or a T cell subset sorted from them (not recorded which). CDR3 nucleotide sequence: TGTGCTAGCAGCTTAAGACGTCCCCGGGACGAGGGCTCGGCGGAGACCCAGTACTTC. Its protein product is CASSLRRPRDEGSAETQYF.